Following are 32 T cell receptor beta chains from one sample sequenced in a study of CD8 T cells in Susac syndrome. After extraction with the RNeasy kit, roughly 0.45 to 1 ug of the RNA was reverse transcribed using random hexamers. TCRdb processed the immunoSEQ multiplex PCR reads anew with MiXCR; each CDR3 protein has one entry. The repertoire holds some 180,000 distinct CDR3 sequences, with about 95% as singletons. Sequencing used CD4+ T cells from PBMCs. These receptors were obtained from a human donor with Susac syndrome.

The chain has TRBV28 and TRBJ2-7; D is possibly TRBD1 or TRBD2 (5 bases each). Germline assignment: CDR1 MDHEN and CDR2 SYDVKM. The CDR3 has 12 amino acids. Trimming pared 8 bases from V and 5 bases from J, leaving 13 bases between. CDR3 DNA sequence: TGTGCCAGCCGTGTTAAGGGACACGAGCAGTACTTC. Translation gives CASRVKGHEQYF.

This clonotype was counted a single time. The CDR3 nucleotides read TGCAGTGCTAGACGGCAGGGTAGAATCTCCTACGAGCAGTACTTC. This sequence encodes CSARRQGRISYEQYF. J is TRBJ2-7 and V is TRBV20-1; tentative D call: TRBD1 (5 bases). Germline V CDR1 and CDR2: DFQATT, SNEGSKA (reference sequence). V gave up 2 bases and J gave up 0 bases, with 14 bases separating them. The CDR3 is made up of 15 amino acids.

The chain recombines TRBV20-1 with TRBJ2-1, with 8 bases identical to TRBD2. The CDR3 covers 15 residues. Germline CDR1 is DFQATT and CDR2 is SNEGSKA (reference sequence). The ends lost 1 base at V and 2 bases at J; junction bases unmatched: 4. This chain's CDR3 is CSARGGLGTYNEQFF. CDR3 nucleotides: TGCAGTGCTAGAGGGGGACTAGGTACCTACAATGAGCAGTTCTTC.

The chain joins TRBV5-1 to TRBJ2-6; D gene unclear. Germline lookup yields CDR1 SGHRS and CDR2 YFSETQ. The CDR3 sequence is 17 residues long. V lost 3 bases and J 0 bases, leaving 13 bases between the germline ends. This CDR3 is CASSSTRLSSGANVLTF. The CDR3 region has the DNA TGCGCCAGCAGCTCCACAAGACTGTCCTCTGGGGCCAACGTCCTGACTTTC. Together with reference TRBV5-1 and TRBJ2-6, the CDR3 gives the full variable domain: KAGVTQTPRYLIKTRGQQVTLSCSPISGHRSVSWYQQTPGQGLQFLFEYFSETQRNKGNFPGRFSGRQFSNSRSEMNVSTLELGDSALYLCASSSTRLSSGANVLTFGAGSRLTVL.

This clonotype was counted a single time. This chain joins TRBV2 and TRBJ1-1; 9 positions agree with TRBD1. Germline CDR1 SNHLY, CDR2 FYNNEI. This CDR3 has 14 residues. Trimming took 6 bases from V and 1 from J; bases not matched to a gene: 3. CDR3 nucleotides: TGTGCCAGCAGGGGGGGACAGGGGAACACTGAAGCTTTCTTT. It translates to CASRGGQGNTEAFF.

The rearrangement links TRBV29-1 to TRBJ1-1; D gene unclear. The V end was cut by 5 bases, the J end by 1 base, with 5 bases between. The CDR3 extends over 11 amino acids. Germline lookup yields CDR1 SQVTM and CDR2 ANQGSEA. Here the CDR3 DNA reads TGCAGCGTTATCCCGAACACTGAAGCTTTCTTT. Amino acid sequence: CSVIPNTEAFF.

The gene calls are TRBV7-9 and TRBJ2-2; D is possibly TRBD2 (5 bases). The germline V and J ends were trimmed by 5 bases and 3 bases, with 13 bases remaining between them. Germline V gene lookup returns CDR1 SEHNR and CDR2 FQNEAQ (reference sequence). The CDR3 runs 15 residues. As DNA, the CDR3 is TGTGCCAGCAGCCGTCTCACCGGGGACACCGGGGAGCTGTTTTTT. Protein: CASSRLTGDTGELFF.

The DNA of the CDR3 is TGTGCCAGCAGCCAATGGGCGGCATCGGTTTTGGGAACTGAAGCTTTCTTT. It specifies CASSQWAASVLGTEAFF. The V and J genes are TRBV16 and TRBJ1-1; D ambiguous. CDR1 is KGHSY and CDR2 is FQNENV in the germline V gene. The CDR3 is 17 residues long. With 1 base removed from V and 5 bases from J, the gap between germline ends came to 20 bases.

This chain uses TRBV12-3 or TRBV12-4 with TRBJ1-2, with 9 bases identical to TRBD1. V dropped 5 bases and J dropped 5; count of bases not matched to a gene: 6. There are 14 residues in the CDR3. CDR3 nucleotides: TGTGCCAGCAGTACCGGGACAGGGAATTATGGCTACACCTTC. Translation gives CASSTGTGNYGYTF.

The chain couples TRBV5-6 to TRBJ1-2; possible D gene TRBD1, 5 bases. Trimming left V 4 bases short and J 2 bases short, with 15 bases between. Germline CDR1 and CDR2: SGHDT and YYEEEE. The CDR3 is made up of 15 amino acids. CDR3 sequence reads: CASSLGRRGNYGYTF. The CDR3 coding sequence is TGTGCCAGCAGCCTAGGACGTCGGGGCAACTATGGCTACACCTTC.

The V gene is TRBV30, the J gene TRBJ2-7, with D possibly matching TRBD2 (6 bases). V gave up 3 bases and J gave up 9 bases, with 18 bases separating them. Germline V gives CDR1 GTSNPN, CDR2 SVGIG (reference sequence). The CDR3 runs 13 residues. The CDR3 reads CAWRLLTGAGQYF. Written as DNA, the CDR3 is TGTGCCTGGAGGCTTTTGACGGGAGCTGGGCAGTACTTC.

This chain joins TRBV28 and TRBJ1-2; TRBD1 matches 7 bases. V shed 6 bases and J 5 bases; nucleotides not matched to a gene: 9. There are 14 residues in the CDR3. Germline-derived CDR1 and CDR2 are MDHEN and SYDVKM. The DNA for the CDR3 is TGTGCCAGCAGACCCCGGGACAGACTTTATGGCTACACCTTC. Translation gives CASRPRDRLYGYTF.

The rearrangement uses TRBV5-1 and TRBJ2-2; TRBD2 aligns across 14 bases. After removal of 7 bases from V and 8 bases from J, the junction contained 10 bases not matched to a gene. CDR3 length equals 16 residues. Germline CDR1 reads SGHRS; CDR2 reads YFSETQ. The CDR3 spells CASSQTGTSGSGELFF. The CDR3 nucleotides read TGCGCCAGCTCTCAAACAGGGACTAGCGGGAGTGGGGAGCTGTTTTTT.

V and J are TRBV20-1 and TRBJ2-1; D might be TRBD1 or TRBD2, each matching 5 bases. Germline-derived CDR1 and CDR2 are DFQATT and SNEGSKA (reference sequence). The CDR3 length is 16 residues. Trimming left V 3 bases short and J 3 bases short, with 18 bases between. The CDR3 DNA reads TGCAGTGCTAGGCTAAACCCGGGACGGATCTACAATGAGCAGTTCTTC. This sequence encodes CSARLNPGRIYNEQFF.

V usage is TRBV25-1 and J usage is TRBJ1-5, with D unresolved. CDR3 length: 16 residues. V was clipped by 5 bases and J by 2 bases, with 16 bases between them. CDR1 is MGHDK, CDR2 SYGVNS, per germline. DNA for the CDR3: TGTGCCAGCAGTCAAAGTTCCTATTGGGGCAATCAGCCCCAGCATTTT. Translated, it gives CASSQSSYWGNQPQHF.

The V call is TRBV10-3, the J call TRBJ2-7; no clear D. CDR3 length: 14 residues. V shed 3 bases and J shed 7 bases, with 16 bases lying between them. Germline V lookup: CDR1 ENHRY, CDR2 SYGVKD. CDR3 loop: CAISDERTTSEQYF. CDR3 in DNA: TGTGCCATCAGTGACGAACGGACCACCTCGGAGCAGTACTTC.

V gene TRBV20-1 combines with J gene TRBJ2-5; D not resolved. Germline loops: CDR1 DFQATT, CDR2 SNEGSKA (reference sequence). The CDR3 contains 14 residues. V shed 6 bases and J shed 4 bases, with 18 bases lying between them. The CDR3 is CSALRGDRGETQYF. DNA for the CDR3: TGCAGTGCCCTCAGAGGTGACCGCGGAGAGACCCAGTACTTC.

Here the CDR3 reads CASSQEGADYGYTF. CDR3 coding DNA: TGTGCCAGCAGCCAAGAGGGTGCGGACTATGGCTACACCTTC. The chain combines TRBV4-2 with TRBJ1-2; D gene ambiguous. This CDR3 is 14 amino acids long. Germline CDR1 reads LGHNA; CDR2 reads YNFKEQ. The V end lost 0 bases, the J end lost 3 bases, and 8 bases lay between the germline ends.

CDR3 in amino acids: CASSGGRGEQFF. The CDR3 nucleotides are TGTGCCAGCAGTGGGGGAAGGGGAGAGCAGTTCTTC. The J gene is TRBJ2-1, the V gene TRBV12-3 or TRBV12-4, with D perhaps assigned TRBD1 or TRBD2 (5 bases each). Trimming left V 5 bases short and J 10 bases short, with 12 bases between. The CDR3 has 12 amino acids.

The chain couples TRBV24-1 to TRBJ2-3; the D gene is possibly TRBD2 (5 bases). The CDR3 is 13 amino acids. V was shortened by 4 bases and J by 9 bases, with 13 bases between the two germline ends. Germline V gene data show CDR1 as KGHDR and CDR2 as SFDVKD. CDR3 region: CATSEGFGGTQYF. CDR3 bases: TGTGCCACCAGTGAGGGGTTCGGCGGGACGCAGTATTTT.

The chain carries TRBV19 and TRBJ2-2, with 8 positions matching TRBD1. Trimming took 8 bases from V and 4 from J; bases not matched to a gene: 9. Germline CDR1 is LNHDA and CDR2 is SQIVND (reference sequence). The CDR3 length is 15 residues. This CDR3 is CASSLGQGRTGELFF. Here the CDR3 DNA reads TGTGCCAGTTCTTTAGGACAGGGACGCACCGGGGAGCTGTTTTTT.

The chain joins TRBV20-1 to TRBJ2-1; tentative D call: TRBD2 (7 bases). Germline V gene lookup returns CDR1 DFQATT and CDR2 SNEGSKA (reference sequence). The CDR3 is made up of 15 amino acids. V was cut by 3 bases and J by 2 bases, with 14 bases left in between. The CDR3 nucleotides read TGCAGTGCTAGGCGAGAGGGGGGGCCCTACAATGAGCAGTTCTTC. Translating it yields CSARREGGPYNEQFF.

The V gene is TRBV19, the J gene TRBJ1-3, with a weak D call TRBD1 (6 bases). CDR1 LNHDA and CDR2 SQIVND come from the germline V gene (reference sequence). This CDR3 has 17 amino acids. The V end lost 3 bases, the J end lost 0 bases, and 15 bases lay between the germline ends. CDR3 amino acids: CASSIRGQRLSGNTIYF. In nucleotides, the CDR3 is TGTGCCAGTAGTATTCGGGGGCAGCGGCTCTCTGGAAACACCATATATTTT.

This chain links TRBV13 with TRBJ1-2; D uncertain. This CDR3 is 13 amino acids long. Trimming left V 0 bases short and J 8 bases short, with 10 bases between. CDR1 and CDR2 from the germline V gene are PRHDT and FYEKMQ (reference sequence). As DNA, the CDR3 is TGTGCCAGCAGCTTAGGGCCGGAGGGCGGCTACACCTTC. This translates into CASSLGPEGGYTF.

This chain links TRBV2 with TRBJ1-2; 8 bases line up with TRBD1. CDR3 size: 18 residues. Looked up from germline, CDR1 is SNHLY and CDR2 is FYNNEI. J lost 7 bases, V lost 2 bases, and 18 bases had no gene match. In nucleotides, the CDR3 is TGTGCCAGCAGTGAATTCACGTCAGGGGGCGCGGGGTGGATTGGCTACACCTTC. Encoded protein: CASSEFTSGGAGWIGYTF.

The chain couples TRBV7-2 to TRBJ2-2, with D perhaps TRBD2 (5 bases). Trimming left V 0 bases short and J 5 bases short, with 10 bases between. CDR1 and CDR2 from the germline V gene are SGHTA and FQGNSA. The CDR3 sequence is 15 residues long. The CDR3: CASSLALSGTGELFF. DNA for the CDR3: TGTGCCAGCAGCTTAGCCCTATCGGGAACCGGGGAGCTGTTTTTT.

The chain has TRBV28 and TRBJ2-5, with a possible D match to TRBD2 (7 bases). From germline, CDR1 is MDHEN and CDR2 SYDVKM. CDR3 length equals 13 residues. V lost 7 bases and J 4 bases, leaving 13 bases between the germline ends. The CDR3 bases are TGTGCCAGCATCGTGGGAGGGGGAGAGACCCAGTACTTC. Its protein product is CASIVGGGETQYF. Combining the CDR3 with reference TRBV28 and TRBJ2-5 gives the whole variable domain DVKVTQSSRYLVKRTGEKVFLECVQDMDHENMFWYRQDPGLGLRLIYFSYDVKMKEKGDIPEGYSVSREKKERFSLILESASTNQTSMYLCASIVGGGETQYFGPGTRLLVL.

This chain links TRBV6-5 with TRBJ2-1; 8 nucleotides match TRBD2. Trimming at V came to 5 bases and at J to 1 base, leaving 4 bases not matched to a gene. The germline V gene has CDR1 MNHEY and CDR2 SVGAGI. The length of the CDR3 is 15 residues. CDR3 DNA: TGTGCCAGCAGTCACACTAGCGGTTCCTACAATGAGCAGTTCTTC. It specifies CASSHTSGSYNEQFF.

The V gene is TRBV29-1, the J gene TRBJ2-3, with D perhaps TRBD2 (6 bases). Deletions cut 4 bases from V and 3 bases from J, with 14 bases between. The CDR3 length is 14 residues. Germline CDR1 and CDR2: SQVTM and ANQGSEA. As DNA, the CDR3 is TGCAGCGTTGTCGGGGAGGTGGGGACAGATACGCAGTATTTT. Translating it yields CSVVGEVGTDTQYF.

The J gene is TRBJ2-6, the V gene TRBV5-1; no reliable D call. Germline V gives CDR1 SGHRS, CDR2 YFSETQ. Trimming shortened V by 1 base and J by 0 bases, and 8 bases separated the two germline ends. The CDR3 extends over 16 amino acids. The DNA of the CDR3 is TGCGCCAGCAGCTTGACGTGGGACTCTGGGGCCAACGTCCTGACTTTC. Protein sequence: CASSLTWDSGANVLTF.

The chain has TRBV9 and TRBJ2-5, with 11 bases aligning to TRBD1. CDR1 SGDLS and CDR2 YYNGEE come from the germline V gene. Unmatched junction bases numbered 10, after V lost 4 bases and J lost 5 bases. There are 16 residues in the CDR3. This CDR3 is CASSSHGGTGGETQYF. CDR3 nucleotide sequence: TGTGCCAGCAGCTCACATGGTGGGACAGGGGGGGAGACCCAGTACTTC.

The chain links TRBV3-1 to TRBJ2-2; D not certain. This CDR3 comprises 13 residues. V shed 0 bases and J shed 3 bases, with 2 bases lying between them. Germline V gene sequence: CDR1 LGHDT, CDR2 YNNKEL (reference sequence). The CDR3 DNA is TGTGCCAGCAGCCAAGATCACACCGGGGAGCTGTTTTTT. Translating it yields CASSQDHTGELFF.